A single sample is the source of the 18 T cell receptor beta chains below, sequenced in a study of blood T cell repertoires in COVID-19. Profiling relied on immunoSEQ multiplex PCR, and the TCRdb table lists in-frame clones only, not all of them. The data contain fewer than 450,000 clones, roughly 86% of them singletons. The sequenced material came from peripheral blood. These receptors were collected from a woman in her 70s with COVID-19, enrolled during active disease.

This clone appeared a single time. The chain uses TRBV14 and TRBJ1-1; D is undetermined. Trimming stripped 2 bases from V and 6 bases from J, with 13 bases between. The CDR3 sequence is 14 residues long. CDR1 is SGHDN, CDR2 FVKESK, per germline. The CDR3 sequence is CASSQTSGRAEAFF. The CDR3 region has the DNA TGTGCCAGCAGCCAAACCTCTGGGAGGGCTGAAGCTTTCTTT.

This clone was counted a single time. The chain uses TRBV7-9 and TRBJ2-1; D is undetermined. Germline V gene data show CDR1 as SEHNR and CDR2 as FQNEAQ (reference sequence). This CDR3 is built from 12 residues. The ends were cut back, 1 base at V and 8 bases at J, with 6 bases in the middle. CDR3 nucleotides: TGTGCCAGCAGCTTAGGTCCTGATGAGCAGTTCTTC. It yields the protein CASSLGPDEQFF.

V usage is TRBV3-1 (or the pseudogene TRBV3-2) and J usage is TRBJ1-2; D might be TRBD1 (5 bases). The germline V gene has CDR1 LGHDT and CDR2 YNNKEL (reference sequence). V was trimmed by 4 bases and J by 7 bases, leaving 22 bases between them. This CDR3 contains 16 residues. CDR3 sequence reads: CASSPSRVTRPSGYTF. The DNA of the CDR3 is TGTGCCAGCAGCCCCTCCAGGGTCACCCGACCCTCTGGCTACACCTTC.

The chain links TRBV6-5 to TRBJ2-7, with 7 bases that match TRBD1. CDR1 MNHEY and CDR2 SVGAGI come from the germline V gene. The CDR3 spans 15 residues. Trimming at V came to 3 bases and at J to 5 bases, leaving 10 bases not matched to a gene. The CDR3: CASSYTGDGPHEQYF. The CDR3 region has the DNA TGTGCCAGCAGTTATACAGGGGATGGACCCCACGAGCAGTACTTC.

The chain is built from TRBV27 and TRBJ1-2; maybe TRBD1 (5 bases). The CDR3 covers 13 residues. Looked up from germline, CDR1 is MNHEY and CDR2 is SMNVEV (reference sequence). Trimming pared 3 bases from V and 8 bases from J, leaving 13 bases between. CDR3 coding DNA: TGTGCCAGCAGTTTCTCCAGGGTAGGGGGCTACACCTTC. The encoded protein is CASSFSRVGGYTF.

The chain recombines TRBV2 with TRBJ1-1, with TRBD1 as a possible D gene (5 bases). CDR3 length: 13 residues. V lost 4 bases, J lost 5 bases, and 11 bases lay in between. Germline V gives CDR1 SNHLY, CDR2 FYNNEI. CDR3 in amino acids: CASSVRDRTEAFF. The CDR3 nucleotides are TGTGCCAGCAGTGTGCGGGACCGTACTGAAGCTTTCTTT.

The chain combines TRBV21-1 with TRBJ1-2. TRBV21-1 is designated a pseudogene. The CDR3 is made up of 15 amino acids. CDR3 nucleotides: TGTGCCAGCAGCAAACGCGGGGGCCGGGGGTATGGCTACACCTTC. Translating gives CASSKRGGRGYGYTF.

The chain combines TRBV6-5 with TRBJ1-1, with 9 positions matching TRBD1. After removal of 2 bases from V and 3 bases from J, the junction contained 7 bases not matched to a gene. The V gene's germline CDR1 is MNHEY and CDR2 SVGAGI. The CDR3 loop spans 16 amino acids. CDR3 residues: CASSYGTGLGDTEAFF. The CDR3 DNA is TGTGCCAGCAGTTACGGGACAGGGCTTGGGGACACTGAAGCTTTCTTT.

The gene calls are TRBV6-4 and TRBJ1-1; TRBD1 is a possible D gene (6 bases). V was shortened by 0 bases and J by 5 bases, with 13 bases between the two germline ends. The CDR3 covers 15 residues. Germline values: CDR1 MRHNA, CDR2 SNTAGT. The CDR3 DNA is TGTGCCAGCAGTGACTCTCCGGGCAGGGGAACTGAAGCTTTCTTT. Translated, it gives CASSDSPGRGTEAFF.

As for this clone: The same CDR3 can be traced to other DNA sequences in this sample. This sequence joins TRBV20-1 and TRBJ2-5; D is ambiguous. This CDR3 comprises 11 residues. V was pared by 0 bases and J by 5 bases, with 4 bases between. Germline CDR1 is DFQATT and CDR2 is SNEGSKA (reference sequence). CDR3 bases: TGCAGTGCTAGAGAACTGGAGACCCAGTACTTC. Translating it yields CSARELETQYF.

The chain carries TRBV28 and TRBJ1-5; maybe TRBD1 (5 bases). The V gene lost 9 bases and the J gene lost 4 bases, with 16 bases spanning the gap. Germline V gene data show CDR1 as MDHEN and CDR2 as SYDVKM. The CDR3 is 14 amino acids. The CDR3 sequence: CASTTGLGNQPQHF. In DNA form, the CDR3 reads TGTGCCAGTACCACAGGCTTAGGGAATCAGCCCCAGCATTTT.

The rearrangement links TRBV2 to TRBJ1-1, with unresolved D. Trimming shortened V by 7 bases and J by 5 bases, and 17 bases separated the two germline ends. This CDR3 is built from 14 residues. Germline CDR1 SNHLY, CDR2 FYNNEI. Here the CDR3 reads CASTPAPAGTEAFF. In DNA, the CDR3 is TGTGCCAGCACCCCAGCCCCTGCGGGGACTGAAGCTTTCTTT.

The J gene is TRBJ1-6, the V gene TRBV7-9, with 7 bases aligning to TRBD1. The trim removed 7 bases at V and 4 bases at J, leaving 10 bases unmatched. Germline V gene data show CDR1 as SEHNR and CDR2 as FQNEAQ (reference sequence). This CDR3 is 16 amino acids long. This CDR3 reads CASNFKEGAYNSPLHF. The DNA for the CDR3 is TGTGCCAGCAACTTTAAGGAGGGGGCTTATAATTCACCCCTCCACTTT.

This clone was detected only once. V usage is TRBV7-7 and J usage is TRBJ2-5; 8 bases map to TRBD2. V was clipped by 5 bases and J by 5 bases; unmatched bases: 10. The CDR3 runs 15 residues. The germline V gene has CDR1 SSHAT and CDR2 FNYEAQ (reference sequence). The CDR3 DNA follows: TGTGCCAGCAGCATCGGGGGGGCCGTAGGGGAGACCCAGTACTTC. Amino acids: CASSIGGAVGETQYF.

The gene calls are TRBV5-4 and TRBJ2-7; TRBD2 matches 7 bases. V shed 5 bases and J 2 bases; nucleotides not matched to a gene: 10. From germline, CDR1 is SGHNT and CDR2 YYREEE (reference sequence). The length of the CDR3 is 15 residues. CDR3 bases: TGTGCCAGCAGTTATAAGAGGGACTATACCTACGAGCAGTACTTC. It encodes CASSYKRDYTYEQYF. Complete variable domain (other parts from reference TRBV5-4 and TRBJ2-7): ETGVTQSPTHLIKTRGQQVTLRCSSQSGHNTVSWYQQALGQGPQFIFQYYREEENGRGNFPPRFSGLQFPNYSSELNVNALELDDSALYLCASSYKRDYTYEQYFGPGTRLTVT.

This clone has only one observation. The J gene is TRBJ2-7, the V gene TRBV4-2; 12 nucleotides align to TRBD2. Germline CDR1 is LGHNA and CDR2 is YNFKEQ. The CDR3 is made up of 19 amino acids. The J segment lost 3 bases and the V segment lost 4 bases, leaving 16 bases of the junction unmatched. The CDR3 spells CASSPLLAGGPILVYEQYF. As DNA, the CDR3 is TGTGCCAGCAGCCCCCTTCTAGCGGGGGGGCCGATTTTAGTCTACGAGCAGTACTTC.

J is TRBJ2-5 and V is TRBV5-1, with D perhaps TRBD2 (6 bases). With 0 bases removed from V and 3 bases from J, the gap between germline ends came to 9 bases. From germline, CDR1 is SGHRS and CDR2 YFSETQ. The CDR3 spans 14 residues. The CDR3 DNA is TGCGCCAGCAGCTTGGGGGGACTCAAAGAGACCCAGTACTTC. Its protein is CASSLGGLKETQYF. The full variable domain, its missing parts supplied by reference TRBV5-1 and TRBJ2-5, is KAGVTQTPRYLIKTRGQQVTLSCSPISGHRSVSWYQQTPGQGLQFLFEYFSETQRNKGNFPGRFSGRQFSNSRSEMNVSTLELGDSALYLCASSLGGLKETQYFGPGTRLLVL.

The chain employs TRBV6-5 and TRBJ1-5; D is possibly TRBD1 (6 bases). Germline values: CDR1 MNHEY, CDR2 SVGAGI. CDR3 length: 13 residues. V lost 5 bases and J 4 bases, leaving 9 bases between the germline ends. The DNA of the CDR3 is TGTGCCAGCAGTAACAGGGAGAATCAGCCCCAGCATTTT. Amino acid sequence: CASSNRENQPQHF.